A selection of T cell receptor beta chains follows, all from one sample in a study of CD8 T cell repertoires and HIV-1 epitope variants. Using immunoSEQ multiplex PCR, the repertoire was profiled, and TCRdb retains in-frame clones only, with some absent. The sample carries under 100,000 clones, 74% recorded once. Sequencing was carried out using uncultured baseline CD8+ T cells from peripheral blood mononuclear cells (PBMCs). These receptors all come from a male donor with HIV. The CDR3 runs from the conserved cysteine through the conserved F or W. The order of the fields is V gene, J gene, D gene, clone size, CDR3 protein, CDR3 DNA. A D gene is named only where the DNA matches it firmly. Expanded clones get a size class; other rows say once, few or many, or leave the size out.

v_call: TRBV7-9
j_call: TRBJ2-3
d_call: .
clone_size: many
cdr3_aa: CASSPGTDTQYF
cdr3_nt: TGTGCCAGCAGCCCCGGCACAGATACGCAGTATTTT

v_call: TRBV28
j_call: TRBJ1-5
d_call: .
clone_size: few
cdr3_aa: CASSLTPWLAQHF
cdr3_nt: TGTGCCAGCAGTCTCACCCCGTGGTTGGCCCAGCATTTT

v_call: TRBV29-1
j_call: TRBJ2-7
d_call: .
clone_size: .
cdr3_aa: CSVGPQGAYEQYF
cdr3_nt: TGCAGCGTTGGGCCCCAGGGTGCCTACGAGCAGTACTTC

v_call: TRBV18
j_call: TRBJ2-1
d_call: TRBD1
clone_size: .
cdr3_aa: CASSPRDSTYNEQFF
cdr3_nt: TGTGCCAGCTCACCCAGGGACAGTACATACAATGAGCAGTTCTTC

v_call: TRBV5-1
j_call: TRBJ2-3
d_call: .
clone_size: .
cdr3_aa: CASKRQQGLAGDTQYF
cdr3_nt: TGCGCCAGCAAACGACAACAGGGCCTGGCGGGAGATACGCAGTATTTT

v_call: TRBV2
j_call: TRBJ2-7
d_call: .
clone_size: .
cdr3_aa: CASSLSYEQYF
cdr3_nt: TGTGCCAGTAGTTTGAGCTACGAGCAGTACTTC

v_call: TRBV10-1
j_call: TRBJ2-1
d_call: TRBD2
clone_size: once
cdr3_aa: CASMEGRAGVNEQFF
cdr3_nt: TGCGCCAGCATGGAAGGTCGAGCGGGAGTCAATGAGCAGTTCTTC

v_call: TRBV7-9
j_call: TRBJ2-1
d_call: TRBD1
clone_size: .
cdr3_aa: CASSETGAGNEQFF
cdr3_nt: TGTGCCAGCAGCGAGACAGGGGCTGGGAATGAGCAGTTCTTC

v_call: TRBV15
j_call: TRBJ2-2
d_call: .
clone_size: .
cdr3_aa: CATSRGGNVAGELFF
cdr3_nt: TGTGCCACCAGCAGAGGCGGGAATGTGGCCGGGGAGCTGTTTTTT

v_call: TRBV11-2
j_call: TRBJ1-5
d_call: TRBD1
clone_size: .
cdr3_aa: CASSLGDREDQPQHF
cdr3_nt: TGTGCCAGCAGCTTAGGCGACAGGGAAGATCAGCCCCAGCATTTT

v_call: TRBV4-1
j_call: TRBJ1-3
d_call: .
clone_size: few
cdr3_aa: CASSQGAPGNTIYF
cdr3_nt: TGCGCCAGCAGCCAAGGAGCTCCGGGAAACACCATATATTTT

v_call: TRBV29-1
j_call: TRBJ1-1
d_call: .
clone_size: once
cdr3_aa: CSVEVPPTCHTEAFF
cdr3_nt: TGCAGCGTTGAAGTACCACCGACATGCCACACTGAAGCTTTCTTT

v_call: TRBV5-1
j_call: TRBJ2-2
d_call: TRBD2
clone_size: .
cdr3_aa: CASEGGSYTGELFF
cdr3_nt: TGCGCCAGCGAGGGCGGGAGTTATACCGGGGAGCTGTTTTTT

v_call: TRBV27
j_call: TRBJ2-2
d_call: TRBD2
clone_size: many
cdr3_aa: CASSDKAGGTGELFF
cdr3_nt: TGTGCCAGCAGCGACAAAGCGGGGGGAACCGGGGAGCTGTTTTTT

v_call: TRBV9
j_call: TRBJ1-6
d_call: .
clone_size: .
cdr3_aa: CASNTPTSSYNSPLHF
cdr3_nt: TGTGCCAGCAACACCCCGACGAGCTCCTATAATTCACCCCTCCACTTT

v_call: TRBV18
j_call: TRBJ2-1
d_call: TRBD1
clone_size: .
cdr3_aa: CASSPPGQGYNEQFF
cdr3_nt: TGTGCCAGCTCCCCCCCGGGACAGGGTTACAATGAGCAGTTCTTC

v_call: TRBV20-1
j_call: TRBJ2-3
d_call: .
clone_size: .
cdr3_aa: CSATASDTQYF
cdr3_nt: TGCAGTGCTACAGCCTCAGATACGCAGTATTTT

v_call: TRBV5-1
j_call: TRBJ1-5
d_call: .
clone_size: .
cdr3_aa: CASRGGGTNSNQPQHF
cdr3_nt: TGCGCCAGCAGGGGAGGCGGGACAAATAGCAATCAGCCCCAGCATTTT

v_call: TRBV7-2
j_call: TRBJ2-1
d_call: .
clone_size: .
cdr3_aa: CASSPPRGTGSSYNEQFF
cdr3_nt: TGTGCCAGCAGCCCTCCGAGGGGGACCGGGAGCTCCTACAATGAGCAGTTCTTC

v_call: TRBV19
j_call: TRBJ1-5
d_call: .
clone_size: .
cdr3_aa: CASSTSNQPQHF
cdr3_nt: TGTGCCAGTAGTACCTCCAATCAGCCCCAGCATTTT

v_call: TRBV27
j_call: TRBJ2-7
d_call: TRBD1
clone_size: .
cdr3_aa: CASSFRDRGRVEQYF
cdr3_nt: TGTGCCAGCAGTTTCCGGGACAGGGGGAGGGTCGAGCAGTACTTC

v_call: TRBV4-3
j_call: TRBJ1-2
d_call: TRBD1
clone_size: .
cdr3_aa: CASSQGTDRGGYGYTF
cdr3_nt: TGCGCCAGCAGCCAGGGAACGGACAGGGGGGGGTATGGCTACACCTTC

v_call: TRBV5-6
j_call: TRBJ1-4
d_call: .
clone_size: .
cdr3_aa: CASSLEGQSNEKLFF
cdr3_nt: TGTGCCAGCAGCCTTGAAGGACAGTCTAATGAAAAACTGTTTTTT

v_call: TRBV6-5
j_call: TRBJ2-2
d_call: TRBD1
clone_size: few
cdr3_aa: CASSYLQGMGTGELFF
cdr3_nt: TGTGCCAGCAGTTACCTACAGGGGATGGGGACCGGGGAGCTGTTTTTT

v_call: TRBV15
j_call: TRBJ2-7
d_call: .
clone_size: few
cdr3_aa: CATSRDLAREQYF
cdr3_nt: TGTGCCACCAGCAGAGATCTGGCCCGCGAGCAGTACTTC

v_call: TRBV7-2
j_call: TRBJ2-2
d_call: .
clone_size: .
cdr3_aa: CASSSRDPGELFF
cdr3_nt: TGTGCCAGCAGCTCCAGGGACCCCGGGGAGCTGTTTTTT

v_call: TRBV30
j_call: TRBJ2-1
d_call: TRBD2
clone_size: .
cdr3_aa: CAWSLGLVGDEQFF
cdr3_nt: TGTGCCTGGAGTTTAGGACTAGTGGGAGATGAGCAGTTCTTC

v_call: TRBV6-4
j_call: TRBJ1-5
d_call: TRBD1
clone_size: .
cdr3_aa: CASSEVRGQPQHF
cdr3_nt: TGTGCCAGCAGTGAGGTCAGGGGGCAGCCCCAGCATTTT

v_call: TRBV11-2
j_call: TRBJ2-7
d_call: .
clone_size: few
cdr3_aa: CASSSGGVVYEQYF
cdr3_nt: TGTGCCAGCAGCTCTGGAGGGGTAGTTTACGAGCAGTACTTC

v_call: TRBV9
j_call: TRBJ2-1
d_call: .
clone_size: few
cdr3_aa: CASSVGTGEQFF
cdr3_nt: TGTGCCAGCAGCGTAGGGACCGGCGAGCAGTTCTTC

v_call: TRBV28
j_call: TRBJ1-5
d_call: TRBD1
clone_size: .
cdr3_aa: CASSGQDNSNQPQHF
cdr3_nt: TGTGCCAGCAGTGGACAGGACAATAGCAATCAGCCCCAGCATTTT

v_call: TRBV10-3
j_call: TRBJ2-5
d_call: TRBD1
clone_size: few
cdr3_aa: CAISGGQGDGETQYF
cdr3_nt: TGTGCCATCAGTGGGGGACAGGGGGACGGGGAGACCCAGTACTTC

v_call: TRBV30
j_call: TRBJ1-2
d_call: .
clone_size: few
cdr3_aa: CAWDHDGYTF
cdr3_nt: TGTGCCTGGGATCATGATGGCTACACCTTC

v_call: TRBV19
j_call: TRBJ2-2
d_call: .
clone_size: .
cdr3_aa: CASSRLLSGELFF
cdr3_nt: TGTGCCAGTAGTAGACTCCTGAGCGGGGAGCTGTTTTTT

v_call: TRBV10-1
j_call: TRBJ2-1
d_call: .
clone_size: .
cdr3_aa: CASSESTGVGEQFF
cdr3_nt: TGCGCCAGCAGTGAGTCGACGGGAGTAGGTGAGCAGTTCTTC

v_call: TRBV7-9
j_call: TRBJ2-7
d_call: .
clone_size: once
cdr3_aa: CASSSENYEQYF
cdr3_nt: TGTGCCAGCAGCTCGGAGAACTACGAGCAGTACTTC

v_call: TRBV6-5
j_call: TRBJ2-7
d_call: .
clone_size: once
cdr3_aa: CASRREGTLGQYF
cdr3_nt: TGTGCCAGCCGAAGGGAAGGTACCCTGGGGCAGTACTTC

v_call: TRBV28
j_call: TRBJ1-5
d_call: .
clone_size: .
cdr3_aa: CASTGVRNQPQHF
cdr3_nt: TGTGCCAGCACAGGGGTACGCAATCAGCCCCAGCATTTT

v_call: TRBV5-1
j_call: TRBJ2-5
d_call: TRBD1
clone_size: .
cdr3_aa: CASSLGQGFEETQYF
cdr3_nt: TGCGCCAGCAGCTTGGGACAGGGTTTTGAAGAGACCCAGTACTTC

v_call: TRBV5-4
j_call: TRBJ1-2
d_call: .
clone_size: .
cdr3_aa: CASRRDTSNYGYTF
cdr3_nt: TGTGCCAGCAGGCGGGACACCTCTAACTATGGCTACACCTTC

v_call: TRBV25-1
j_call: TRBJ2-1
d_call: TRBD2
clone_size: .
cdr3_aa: CASSDPTRLAGGHFF
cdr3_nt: TGTGCCAGCAGTGACCCGACTCGACTAGCGGGGGGCCATTTCTTC

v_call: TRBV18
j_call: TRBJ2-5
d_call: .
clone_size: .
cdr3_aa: CASSPLPSGETQYF
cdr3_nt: TGTGCCAGCTCACCCCTACCTTCAGGAGAGACCCAGTACTTC

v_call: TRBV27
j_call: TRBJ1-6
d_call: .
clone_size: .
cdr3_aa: CASSSYNSPLHF
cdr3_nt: TGTGCCAGCAGTTCCTATAATTCACCCCTCCACTTT

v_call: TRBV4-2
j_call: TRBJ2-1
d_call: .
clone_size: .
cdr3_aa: CASSQDGLPGDNEQFF
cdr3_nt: TGTGCCAGCAGCCAAGACGGACTACCGGGGGATAATGAGCAGTTCTTC

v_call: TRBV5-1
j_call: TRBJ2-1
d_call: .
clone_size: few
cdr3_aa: CASSLTLSGEQFF
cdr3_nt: TGCGCCAGCAGCCTTACTCTCTCTGGTGAGCAGTTCTTC

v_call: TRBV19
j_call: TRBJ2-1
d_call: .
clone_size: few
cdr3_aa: CASSIWQNEQFF
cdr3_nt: TGTGCCAGTAGTATTTGGCAAAATGAGCAGTTCTTC

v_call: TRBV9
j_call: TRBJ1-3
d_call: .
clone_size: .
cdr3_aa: CASSGGARGNTIYF
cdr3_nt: TGTGCCAGCAGCGGTGGGGCGCGTGGAAACACCATATATTTT

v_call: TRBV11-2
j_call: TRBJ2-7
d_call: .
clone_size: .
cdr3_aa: CASSLGPSYEQYF
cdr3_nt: TGTGCCAGCAGCTTAGGCCCATCCTACGAGCAGTACTTC

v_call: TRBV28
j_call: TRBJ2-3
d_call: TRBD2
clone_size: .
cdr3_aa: CASRGEGFSTDTQYF
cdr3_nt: TGTGCCAGCAGGGGGGAGGGGTTTAGCACAGATACGCAGTATTTT

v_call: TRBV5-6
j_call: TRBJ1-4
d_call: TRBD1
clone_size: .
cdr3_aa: CASSWTGEPTNEKLFF
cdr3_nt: TGTGCCAGCAGCTGGACAGGGGAACCAACTAATGAAAAACTGTTTTTT

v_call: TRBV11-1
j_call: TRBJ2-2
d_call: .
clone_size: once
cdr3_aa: CASSLQLASNTGELFF
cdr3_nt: TGTGCCAGCAGCTTACAACTAGCTTCGAACACCGGGGAGCTGTTTTTT

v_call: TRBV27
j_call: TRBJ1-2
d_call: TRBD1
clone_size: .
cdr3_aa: CASSLTGTGYTF
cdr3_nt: TGTGCCAGCAGTTTGACAGGGACGGGCTACACCTTC

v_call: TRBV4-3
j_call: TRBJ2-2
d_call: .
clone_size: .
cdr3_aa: CASSQERGTAGGLFF
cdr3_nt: TGCGCCAGCAGCCAAGAGAGAGGAACGGCAGGGGGGTTGTTTTTT

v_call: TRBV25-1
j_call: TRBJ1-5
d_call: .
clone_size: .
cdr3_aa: CASSEWGGGQPQHF
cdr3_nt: TGTGCCAGCAGTGAGTGGGGGGGAGGTCAGCCCCAGCATTTT

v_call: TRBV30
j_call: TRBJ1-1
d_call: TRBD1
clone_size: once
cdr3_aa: CARDRALNTEAFF
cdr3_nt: TGTGCCCGGGACAGGGCCCTCAACACTGAAGCTTTCTTT

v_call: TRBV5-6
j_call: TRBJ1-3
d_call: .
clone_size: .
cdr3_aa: CASSSGGATFSGNTIYF
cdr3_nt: TGTGCCAGCAGCTCTGGCGGGGCCACATTCTCTGGAAACACCATATATTTT

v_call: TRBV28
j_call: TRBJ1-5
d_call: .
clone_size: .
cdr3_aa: CASRGNQPQHF
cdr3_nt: TGTGCCAGCAGAGGGAATCAGCCCCAGCATTTT

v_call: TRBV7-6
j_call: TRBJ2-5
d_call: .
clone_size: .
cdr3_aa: CASSLGARQEQETQYF
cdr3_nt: TGTGCCAGCAGCTTAGGAGCGAGACAGGAACAAGAGACCCAGTACTTC

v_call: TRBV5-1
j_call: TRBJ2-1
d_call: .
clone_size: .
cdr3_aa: CASSLFDEQFF
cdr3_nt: TGCGCCAGCAGCTTGTTCGATGAGCAGTTCTTC